There are a few counts of the clone carrying this T cell receptor beta chain. Antigen specificity is unknown. Together with a sample-barcoded 5' primer, a J-beta primer mix was included in a second PCR lasting about 6 to 12 cycles. Template switching added a 12-random-nucleotide identifier to every cDNA molecule. TCRdb re-analysed the 5' RACE reads in MiXCR, keeping a single row per CDR3 protein. The table has some 1.5 million distinct CDR3 sequences, approximately 28% seen once. This sample is drawn from a study of blood T cells in healthy people across ages. Study outcomes and limitations: Shifts in expanded clonotypes may have been confounded by donor CMV status, which was unknown. Significant beta diversity loss was already apparent by age approximately 40, declining roughly linearly. Diversity was higher, and naive CD4+ cells more numerous, in long-lived donors than in aged donors.

The germline CDR1 and CDR2 sequences are SNHLY and FYNNEI. The CDR3 is 14 amino acids. The V end lost 3 bases, the J end lost 3 bases, and 12 bases lay between the germline ends. What was sequenced was blood. The V gene is TRBV2, the J gene TRBJ2-7; tentatively, D is TRBD2 (7 bases). This sequence was found in a young woman in good health. The CDR3 sequence is CASSDGGPGYEQYF. In DNA, the CDR3 is TGTGCCAGCAGTGACGGGGGGCCGGGCTACGAGCAGTACTTC. Together with reference TRBV2 and TRBJ2-7, the CDR3 gives the full variable domain: EPEVTQTPSHQVTQMGQEVILRCVPISNHLYFYWYRQILGQKVEFLVSFYNNEISEKSEIFDDQFSVERPDGSNFTLKIRSTKLEDSAMYFCASSDGGPGYEQYFGPGTRLTVT.